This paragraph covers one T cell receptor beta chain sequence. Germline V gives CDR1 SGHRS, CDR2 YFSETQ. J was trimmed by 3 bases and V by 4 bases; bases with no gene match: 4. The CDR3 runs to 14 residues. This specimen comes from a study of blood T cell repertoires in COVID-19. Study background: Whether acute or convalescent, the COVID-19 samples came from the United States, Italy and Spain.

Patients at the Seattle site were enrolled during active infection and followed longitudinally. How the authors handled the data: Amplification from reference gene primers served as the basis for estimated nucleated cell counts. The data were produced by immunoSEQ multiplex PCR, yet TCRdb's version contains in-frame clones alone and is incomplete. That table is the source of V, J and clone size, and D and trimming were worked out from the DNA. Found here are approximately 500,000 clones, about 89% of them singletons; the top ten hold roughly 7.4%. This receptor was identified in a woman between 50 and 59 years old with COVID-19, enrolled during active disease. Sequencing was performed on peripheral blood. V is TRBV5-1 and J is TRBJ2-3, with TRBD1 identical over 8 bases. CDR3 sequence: CASSRQGATDTQYF. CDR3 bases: TGCGCCAGCAGCCGTCAGGGGGCGACAGATACGCAGTATTTT.